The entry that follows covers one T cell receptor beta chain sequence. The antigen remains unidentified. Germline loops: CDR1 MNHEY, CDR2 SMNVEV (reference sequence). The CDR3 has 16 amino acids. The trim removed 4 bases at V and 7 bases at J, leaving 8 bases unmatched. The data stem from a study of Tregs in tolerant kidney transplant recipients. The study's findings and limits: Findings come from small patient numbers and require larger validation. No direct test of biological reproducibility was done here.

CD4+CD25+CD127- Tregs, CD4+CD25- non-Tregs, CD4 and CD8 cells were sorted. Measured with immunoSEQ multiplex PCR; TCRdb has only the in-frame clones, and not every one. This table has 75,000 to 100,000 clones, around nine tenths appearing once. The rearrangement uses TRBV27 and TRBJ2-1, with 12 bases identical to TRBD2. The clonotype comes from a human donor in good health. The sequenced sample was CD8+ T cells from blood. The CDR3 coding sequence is TGTGCCAGCAGTTCCTTGCTAGCGGGGGGGCCGAATGAGCAGTTCTTC. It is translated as CASSSLLAGGPNEQFF.